This entry lists 22 T cell receptor beta chains sequenced from one sample in a study of OX40 agonist ivuxolimab in advanced cancers. Sequencing used immunoSEQ multiplex PCR; TCRdb keeps in-frame clones, though not all of them. The sample lists about 59,000 clones, 84% seen once, with roughly 2% in the top ten. Sequences were derived from CD4+ or CD8+ T cells sorted from blood, sampled in a trial of the OX40 agonist ivuxolimab. The source is an adult with an advanced solid tumor such as melanoma, head and neck, liver or kidney cancer.

The chain carries TRBV7-9 and TRBJ1-4; D is possibly TRBD1 (6 bases). Trimming cost V 5 bases and J 7 bases, with 14 bases left between them. CDR1 SEHNR and CDR2 FQNEAQ come from the germline V gene (reference sequence). CDR3 length: 14 residues. CDR3 coding DNA: TGTGCCAGCAGCCCCCACAGGGCCGGTGAAAAACTGTTTTTT. Translated: CASSPHRAGEKLFF.

The chain employs TRBV29-1 and TRBJ2-3, with TRBD2 identical over 15 bases. CDR3 length equals 19 residues. In germline, CDR1 is SQVTM, CDR2 ANQGSEA. V gave up 7 bases and J gave up 0 bases; unmatched junction bases: 14. In nucleotides, the CDR3 is TGCAGCGCCAACGGACTAGCGGGGGGGCCCCGCTATAGCACAGATACGCAGTATTTT. It encodes CSANGLAGGPRYSTDTQYF.

The chain joins TRBV21-1 to TRBJ1-5; the table's D call TRBD1 went unverified against the DNA. TRBV21-1 is a recognized pseudogene. The CDR3 runs to 18 residues. The CDR3 reads CASSKELGQFYSNQPQHF. The CDR3 bases are TGTGCCAGCAGCAAAGAACTGGGGCAGTTCTATAGCAATCAGCCCCAGCATTTT.

V gene TRBV30 combines with J gene TRBJ1-1, with 7 bases matching TRBD1. V trimming: 4 bases; J trimming: 4 bases; junction bases outside the gene matches: 3. Germline CDR1 is GTSNPN and CDR2 is SVGIG (reference sequence). The CDR3 extends over 12 amino acids. The CDR3 sequence: CAWTRGITEAFF. The CDR3 DNA reads TGTGCCTGGACCAGGGGGATCACTGAAGCTTTCTTT. The full variable domain, in which reference TRBV30 and TRBJ1-1 provide the parts outside the CDR3, is SQTIHQWPATLVQPVGSPLSLECTVEGTSNPNLYWYRQAAGRGLQLLFYSVGIGQISSEVPQNLSASRPQDRQFILSSKKLLLSDSGFYLCAWTRGITEAFFGQGTRLTVV.

This sequence joins TRBV9 and TRBJ2-2; 9 bases are a match to TRBD2. V shed 5 bases, J shed 0 bases, and the junction held 11 bases outside the gene matches. CDR3 size: 18 residues. Germline V lookup: CDR1 SGDLS, CDR2 YYNGEE. The CDR3 protein is CASRRRGGGPPNTGELFF. CDR3 DNA: TGTGCCAGCAGGCGGCGGGGGGGAGGGCCCCCGAACACCGGGGAGCTGTTTTTT.

The chain carries TRBV5-1 and TRBJ1-1; D unclear. The CDR3 totals 15 residues. Trimming took 3 bases from V and 4 from J, leaving 16 bases between them. Per germline, CDR1 SGHRS and CDR2 YFSETQ. The CDR3 here is CASSYAIGMGTEAFF. The CDR3 region has the DNA TGCGCCAGCAGCTACGCAATTGGGATGGGCACTGAAGCTTTCTTT.

This chain connects TRBV7-9 to TRBJ2-3; no definite D call. The V gene's germline CDR1 is SEHNR and CDR2 FQNEAQ (reference sequence). The germline V and J ends were trimmed by 1 base and 0 bases, with 11 bases remaining between them. This CDR3 contains 16 residues. Here the CDR3 reads CASSLGGSPSTDTQYF. The CDR3 region has the DNA TGTGCCAGCAGCTTAGGCGGTAGCCCAAGCACAGATACGCAGTATTTT.

The V and J genes are TRBV19 and TRBJ2-6; D is undetermined. The germline V and J ends were trimmed by 3 bases and 0 bases, with 6 bases remaining between them. CDR3 length: 15 residues. The V gene's germline CDR1 is LNHDA and CDR2 SQIVND (reference sequence). CDR3 nucleotide sequence: TGTGCCAGTAGTATTAGCATCTCTGGGGCCAACGTCCTGACTTTC. This sequence encodes CASSISISGANVLTF.

This chain links TRBV10-3 with TRBJ1-1; D might be TRBD1 (5 bases). In germline, CDR1 is ENHRY, CDR2 SYGVKD. This CDR3 has 15 residues. The ends were cut back, 6 bases at V and 1 base at J, with 15 bases in the middle. The CDR3 nucleotides are TGTGCCATCAGGACAGATTTAAGCCAGAACACTGAAGCTTTCTTT. It codes for CAIRTDLSQNTEAFF.

V gene TRBV4-1 combines with J gene TRBJ1-1; maybe TRBD1 (6 bases). CDR1 and CDR2 from the germline V gene are MGHRA and YSYEKL. V gave up 0 bases and J gave up 1 base, with 12 bases separating them. The CDR3 sequence is 16 residues long. The CDR3, as DNA: TGCGCCAGCAGCCAAGATCGCCGCAGGGGGAACACTGAAGCTTTCTTT. Amino acids: CASSQDRRRGNTEAFF.

The chain couples TRBV4-3 to TRBJ2-7, with no clear D. The germline CDR1 and CDR2 sequences are LGHNA and YSLEER. The V end lost 1 base, the J end lost 2 bases, and 21 bases lay between the germline ends. The CDR3 length is 18 residues. The CDR3 nucleotides read TGCGCCAGCAGCCAAGGGTTTTCCGGGCCCCAGATCGCCTACGAGCAGTACTTC. This gives the protein CASSQGFSGPQIAYEQYF.

The chain carries TRBV19 and TRBJ2-1; 11 bases match TRBD1. Germline V CDR1 and CDR2: LNHDA, SQIVND (reference sequence). The CDR3 spans 14 residues. The V gene end was trimmed by 8 bases and the J gene end by 6 bases; junction bases not matched to a gene: 6. DNA of the CDR3: TGTGCCAGTGGGGGACAGGGGGGTGGCAATGAGCAGTTCTTC. It specifies CASGGQGGGNEQFF.

The V gene is TRBV7-2, the J gene TRBJ1-5; D remains ambiguous. There are 13 residues in the CDR3. Germline CDR1 and CDR2: SGHTA and FQGNSA. V lost 8 bases to trimming and J lost 0 bases, with 8 bases between them. CDR3 region: CASGTYSNQPQHF. Written as DNA, the CDR3 is TGTGCCAGCGGAACTTATAGCAATCAGCCCCAGCATTTT.

The chain combines TRBV18 with TRBJ2-1; TRBD2 is a possible D gene (6 bases). The CDR3 is made up of 15 amino acids. The V end was cut by 1 base, the J end by 7 bases, with 14 bases between. Germline-derived CDR1 and CDR2 are KGHSH and LQKENI. CDR3 sequence: CASSPLGGGRNEQFF. CDR3 sequence (DNA): TGTGCCAGCTCACCACTGGGGGGAGGAAGGAATGAGCAGTTCTTC.

The table lists this clone with a few counts. This chain's CDR3 is CASSPDLSNTEAFF. Here the CDR3 DNA reads TGTGCCAGCTCCCCTGACTTATCGAACACTGAAGCTTTCTTT. V and J are TRBV18 and TRBJ1-1; no definite D call. The CDR3 runs to 14 residues. Between the trimmed V and J ends, which lost 6 bases and 1 base, there was a span of 12 bases. Per the germline V gene, CDR1 is KGHSH and CDR2 is LQKENI.

The V gene is TRBV28, the J gene TRBJ2-1; 10 nucleotides line up with TRBD2. J gave up 5 bases and V 8 bases, and 6 bases lay outside the gene matches. Looked up from germline, CDR1 is MDHEN and CDR2 is SYDVKM. This CDR3 region has 14 residues. The DNA of the CDR3 is TGTGCCAGCTACGGGACTAGCGCGAACAATGAGCAGTTCTTC. Its protein product is CASYGTSANNEQFF.

This clone was seen only once. This chain joins TRBV6-4 and TRBJ1-1; maybe TRBD1 (6 bases). Germline loops: CDR1 MRHNA, CDR2 SNTAGT. Trimming took 5 bases from V and 1 from J, leaving 11 bases between them. The CDR3 is 14 amino acids. Here the CDR3 DNA reads TGTGCCAGCAGTCCTTCGACAGGGAACACTGAAGCTTTCTTT. Translating gives CASSPSTGNTEAFF.

This clone occurred a few times. The chain uses TRBV28 and TRBJ2-4; D ambiguous. Germline CDR1 reads MDHEN; CDR2 reads SYDVKM. This CDR3 region has 14 residues. V gave up 1 base and J gave up 6 bases, with 10 bases separating them. In DNA form, the CDR3 reads TGTGCCAGCAGTTTATCCGGCAACCGAAACATTCAGTACTTC. Translation gives CASSLSGNRNIQYF.

The chain employs TRBV2 and TRBJ1-1, with 7 nucleotides matching TRBD1. V shed 8 bases, J shed 2 bases, and the junction held 5 bases outside the gene matches. The CDR3 consists of 13 residues. The germline V gene encodes CDR1 SNHLY and CDR2 FYNNEI. The CDR3 reads CASSWDSNTEAFF. Here the CDR3 DNA reads TGTGCCAGCTCTTGGGACAGTAACACTGAAGCTTTCTTT.

This chain joins TRBV28 and TRBJ1-3; possible D gene TRBD1, 6 bases. CDR3 length equals 16 residues. With 3 bases removed from V and 0 bases from J, the gap between germline ends came to 12 bases. In germline, CDR1 is MDHEN, CDR2 SYDVKM. The CDR3 protein is CASSLGGGFSGNTIYF. The CDR3 DNA reads TGTGCCAGCAGTTTGGGGGGGGGCTTCTCTGGAAACACCATATATTTT.

The rearrangement links TRBV6-5 to TRBJ2-5, with a possible D match to TRBD2 (5 bases). Trimming stripped 7 bases from V and 7 bases from J, with 13 bases between. The germline CDR1 and CDR2 sequences are MNHEY and SVGAGI. The CDR3 runs to 12 residues. CDR3 sequence: CASKSGPGTQYF. CDR3 DNA: TGTGCCAGCAAGAGCGGCCCAGGGACCCAGTACTTC.

This clone has more than one count but fewer than ten. As DNA, the CDR3 is TGTGCCAGCAGCCCCACCCCCCGTTCTGGGGCAAGCGGGGAGCTGTTTTTT. Translation gives CASSPTPRSGASGELFF. The chain combines TRBV4-2 with TRBJ2-2, with D tentatively TRBD1 (5 bases). Trimming shortened V by 4 bases and J by 7 bases, and 22 bases separated the two germline ends. The CDR3 length is 17 residues. Looked up from germline, CDR1 is LGHNA and CDR2 is YNFKEQ.